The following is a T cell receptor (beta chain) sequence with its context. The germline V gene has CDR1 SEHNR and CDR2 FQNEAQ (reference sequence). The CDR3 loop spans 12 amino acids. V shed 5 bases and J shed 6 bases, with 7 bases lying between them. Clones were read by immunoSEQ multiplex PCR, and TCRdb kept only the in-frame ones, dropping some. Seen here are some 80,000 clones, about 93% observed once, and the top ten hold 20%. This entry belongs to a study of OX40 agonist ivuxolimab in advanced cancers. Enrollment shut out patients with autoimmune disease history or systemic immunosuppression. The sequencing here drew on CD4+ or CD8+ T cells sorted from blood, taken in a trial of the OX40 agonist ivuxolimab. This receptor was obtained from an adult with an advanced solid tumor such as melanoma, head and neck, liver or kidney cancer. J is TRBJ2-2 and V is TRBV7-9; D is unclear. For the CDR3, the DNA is TGTGCCAGCAGCCTGGGTCCCGGGGAGCTGTTTTTT. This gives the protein CASSLGPGELFF.